This is a list of T cell receptor beta chains from one sample in a study of shared clonotypes between healthy human individuals. Using immunoSEQ multiplex PCR, the repertoire was profiled, and TCRdb retains in-frame clones only, with some absent. The table includes over a million clones, approximately 98.5% detected once. The sequencing sample was made of naive CD4+ T cells sorted from blood. These TCRs come from a young man in good health. Both conserved end residues are part of each CDR3. The D gene is left open where the match is weak. Where a row states a size, it is once, few, many or the class of an expanded clone; other rows omit it.

v_call: TRBV28
j_call: TRBJ2-1
clone_size: .
d_call: TRBD2
cdr3_aa: CASGRLGLASNEQFF
cdr3_nt: TGTGCCAGCGGCCGATTGGGACTAGCGAGCAATGAGCAGTTCTTC

v_call: TRBV28
j_call: TRBJ2-7
clone_size: .
d_call: TRBD1
cdr3_aa: CASTMTGLHEQYF
cdr3_nt: TGTGCCAGCACCATGACAGGGCTCCACGAGCAGTACTTC

v_call: TRBV9
j_call: TRBJ2-1
clone_size: .
d_call: TRBD2
cdr3_aa: CASSVGAGGPGHEQFF
cdr3_nt: TGTGCCAGCAGCGTAGGAGCGGGAGGGCCGGGCCATGAGCAGTTCTTC

v_call: TRBV5-1
j_call: TRBJ2-1
clone_size: .
d_call: .
cdr3_aa: CASSFRGSHNEQFF
cdr3_nt: TGCGCCAGCAGCTTCCGCGGAAGCCACAATGAGCAGTTCTTC

v_call: TRBV5-1
j_call: TRBJ2-4
clone_size: .
d_call: .
cdr3_aa: CASSPTGTRWDIQYF
cdr3_nt: TGCGCCAGCAGCCCCACCGGGACACGCTGGGACATTCAGTACTTC

v_call: TRBV27
j_call: TRBJ1-2
clone_size: .
d_call: .
cdr3_aa: CASSYRLGERAGYTF
cdr3_nt: TGTGCCAGCAGCTACCGACTAGGGGAGAGGGCGGGCTACACCTTC

v_call: TRBV7-3
j_call: TRBJ1-5
clone_size: few
d_call: .
cdr3_aa: CASSENSNQPQHF
cdr3_nt: TGTGCCAGCAGCGAGAATAGCAATCAGCCCCAGCATTTT

v_call: TRBV10-2
j_call: TRBJ1-2
clone_size: .
d_call: .
cdr3_aa: CASSRPSNYGYTF
cdr3_nt: TGCGCCAGCAGTCGACCTTCTAACTATGGCTACACCTTC

v_call: TRBV18
j_call: TRBJ2-5
clone_size: .
d_call: TRBD1
cdr3_aa: CASSPRQGAETQYF
cdr3_nt: TGTGCCAGCTCACCACGACAGGGGGCTGAGACCCAGTACTTC

v_call: TRBV10-3
j_call: TRBJ2-5
clone_size: .
d_call: .
cdr3_aa: CAISEPRGPLKTQYF
cdr3_nt: TGTGCCATCAGTGAGCCACGAGGGCCATTGAAGACCCAGTACTTC

v_call: TRBV28
j_call: TRBJ1-5
clone_size: .
d_call: TRBD1
cdr3_aa: CASRNPQTGGNQPQHF
cdr3_nt: TGTGCCAGCAGAAACCCACAGACAGGGGGGAATCAGCCCCAGCATTTT

v_call: TRBV6-1
j_call: TRBJ1-5
clone_size: .
d_call: .
cdr3_aa: CASSVQVNQPQHF
cdr3_nt: TGTGCCAGCAGCGTACAGGTGAATCAGCCCCAGCATTTT

v_call: TRBV11-2
j_call: TRBJ1-2
clone_size: .
d_call: TRBD1
cdr3_aa: CASSLGTGGNLGYTF
cdr3_nt: TGTGCCAGCAGCTTAGGGACAGGGGGAAATCTTGGCTACACCTTC

v_call: TRBV5-4
j_call: TRBJ2-7
clone_size: .
d_call: TRBD2
cdr3_aa: CASSLAGTSGSYEQYF
cdr3_nt: TGTGCCAGCAGCTTGGCAGGGACTAGCGGGAGCTACGAGCAGTACTTC

v_call: TRBV7-3
j_call: TRBJ2-1
clone_size: .
d_call: .
cdr3_aa: CASSLGQPSYNEQFF
cdr3_nt: TGTGCCAGCAGCCTTGGACAGCCCTCCTACAATGAGCAGTTCTTC

v_call: TRBV19
j_call: TRBJ2-7
clone_size: .
d_call: TRBD1
cdr3_aa: CASSPQQGVAPTSTFF
cdr3_nt: TGTGCCAGTAGTCCGCAACAGGGGGTCGCCCCTACGAGCACCTTCTTC

v_call: TRBV18
j_call: TRBJ2-3
clone_size: .
d_call: .
cdr3_aa: CASSHLPTSTDTQYF
cdr3_nt: TGTGCCAGCTCCCACCTCCCTACTAGCACAGATACGCAGTATTTT

v_call: TRBV6-1
j_call: TRBJ2-7
clone_size: .
d_call: .
cdr3_aa: CASSEGTVPFTTYEQYF
cdr3_nt: TGTGCCAGCAGTGAAGGGACAGTTCCCTTCACTACCTACGAGCAGTACTTC

v_call: TRBV11-2
j_call: TRBJ2-2
clone_size: once
d_call: TRBD1
cdr3_aa: CATTKQGSVFGELFF
cdr3_nt: TGTGCCACCACGAAACAGGGGTCGGTGTTTGGGGAGCTGTTTTTT

v_call: TRBV5-6
j_call: TRBJ2-7
clone_size: .
d_call: .
cdr3_aa: CASSNGPFNPDAYEQYF
cdr3_nt: TGTGCCAGCAGCAACGGGCCCTTCAATCCAGACGCCTACGAGCAGTACTTC

v_call: TRBV7-9
j_call: TRBJ1-1
clone_size: .
d_call: .
cdr3_aa: CASSPADSLDTEAFF
cdr3_nt: TGTGCCAGCAGCCCCGCAGACAGCCTTGACACTGAAGCTTTCTTT

v_call: TRBV4-1
j_call: TRBJ2-1
clone_size: once
d_call: .
cdr3_aa: CASSHFSGRSSYNEQFF
cdr3_nt: TGCGCCAGCAGCCACTTTTCCGGGAGAAGCTCCTACAATGAGCAGTTCTTC

v_call: TRBV5-1
j_call: TRBJ1-5
clone_size: .
d_call: .
cdr3_aa: CASSLSGRNQPQHF
cdr3_nt: TGCGCCAGCAGCTTATCCGGTCGCAATCAGCCCCAGCATTTT

v_call: TRBV5-1
j_call: TRBJ2-7
clone_size: .
d_call: .
cdr3_aa: CASSPSGHSSYEQYF
cdr3_nt: TGCGCCAGCAGCCCCTCGGGACACAGCTCCTACGAGCAGTACTTC

v_call: TRBV5-1
j_call: TRBJ1-2
clone_size: .
d_call: .
cdr3_aa: CASSLAGGSNYGYTF
cdr3_nt: TGCGCCAGCAGCTTGGCCGGGGGTTCTAACTATGGCTACACCTTC

v_call: TRBV18
j_call: TRBJ2-2
clone_size: .
d_call: TRBD1
cdr3_aa: CASSPKPGQGPTGSSGELFF
cdr3_nt: TGTGCCAGCTCACCGAAACCGGGACAGGGTCCTACCGGGAGTTCCGGGGAGCTGTTTTTT

v_call: TRBV11-2
j_call: TRBJ1-2
clone_size: .
d_call: TRBD1
cdr3_aa: CASSPTDRARNGYTF
cdr3_nt: TGTGCCAGCAGCCCGACTGACAGGGCCCGTAACGGCTACACCTTC

v_call: TRBV5-1
j_call: TRBJ2-7
clone_size: .
d_call: .
cdr3_aa: CASSLAIDYEQYF
cdr3_nt: TGCGCCAGCAGCTTGGCCATAGATTACGAGCAGTACTTC

v_call: TRBV10-3
j_call: TRBJ1-2
clone_size: .
d_call: .
cdr3_aa: CAITSGLFGYTF
cdr3_nt: TGTGCCATCACATCAGGTCTCTTTGGCTACACCTTC

v_call: TRBV9
j_call: TRBJ2-1
clone_size: .
d_call: TRBD1
cdr3_aa: CASSYTGTGGHEQFF
cdr3_nt: TGTGCCAGCAGCTACACCGGGACAGGGGGACATGAGCAGTTCTTC

v_call: TRBV2
j_call: TRBJ1-5
clone_size: .
d_call: .
cdr3_aa: CASSRGQHRDQPQHF
cdr3_nt: TGTGCCAGCAGCCGTGGACAACACAGGGATCAGCCCCAGCATTTT

v_call: TRBV15
j_call: TRBJ2-3
clone_size: once
d_call: .
cdr3_aa: CATSRDPVETQYF
cdr3_nt: TGTGCCACCAGCAGAGACCCGGTAGAAACGCAGTATTTT

v_call: TRBV5-1
j_call: TRBJ2-2
clone_size: once
d_call: TRBD1
cdr3_aa: CASSTGTGGGTGELFF
cdr3_nt: TGCGCCAGCAGCACTGGGACAGGGGGCGGCACCGGGGAGCTGTTTTTT

v_call: TRBV2
j_call: TRBJ1-1
clone_size: .
d_call: TRBD1
cdr3_aa: CASRPGTGHTEAFF
cdr3_nt: TGTGCCAGCAGACCCGGGACAGGCCACACTGAAGCTTTCTTT

v_call: TRBV12-2
j_call: TRBJ1-1
clone_size: .
d_call: .
cdr3_aa: CASRLAPRGNTEAFF
cdr3_nt: TGTGCAAGTCGCTTAGCCCCGCGGGGGAACACTGAAGCTTTCTTT

v_call: TRBV11-2
j_call: TRBJ2-1
clone_size: .
d_call: .
cdr3_aa: CASSLSPWTEAEQFF
cdr3_nt: TGTGCCAGCAGCTTATCGCCCTGGACGGAAGCAGAGCAGTTCTTC

v_call: TRBV2
j_call: TRBJ1-5
clone_size: .
d_call: .
cdr3_aa: CASRSMGKNQPQHF
cdr3_nt: TGTGCCAGCAGAAGCATGGGTAAGAATCAGCCCCAGCATTTT

v_call: TRBV7-9
j_call: TRBJ1-3
clone_size: .
d_call: .
cdr3_aa: CASSLTPAGAGNTIYF
cdr3_nt: TGTGCCAGCAGCTTAACCCCGGCAGGGGCTGGAAACACCATATATTTT

v_call: TRBV28
j_call: TRBJ2-3
clone_size: .
d_call: .
cdr3_aa: CASSFGTNTDTQYF
cdr3_nt: TGTGCCAGCAGTTTTGGGACAAACACAGATACGCAGTATTTT

v_call: TRBV19
j_call: TRBJ2-7
clone_size: once
d_call: TRBD1
cdr3_aa: CASSEIGGQSHYEQYF
cdr3_nt: TGTGCCAGTAGTGAGATAGGGGGACAGAGCCACTACGAGCAGTACTTC

v_call: TRBV2
j_call: TRBJ2-3
clone_size: .
d_call: .
cdr3_aa: CASEPRSWSTDTQYF
cdr3_nt: TGTGCCAGCGAACCCAGGAGCTGGAGCACAGATACGCAGTATTTT

v_call: TRBV5-1
j_call: TRBJ1-3
clone_size: .
d_call: .
cdr3_aa: CASSLEAAGNTIYF
cdr3_nt: TGCGCCAGCAGCTTGGAAGCAGCGGGAAACACCATATATTTT

v_call: TRBV18
j_call: TRBJ1-3
clone_size: .
d_call: .
cdr3_aa: CASSPQRASGNTIYF
cdr3_nt: TGTGCCAGCTCACCCCAGCGGGCCTCTGGAAACACCATATATTTT

v_call: TRBV18
j_call: TRBJ1-5
clone_size: .
d_call: .
cdr3_aa: CASSPEMRNQPQHF
cdr3_nt: TGTGCCAGCTCACCGGAGATGCGCAATCAGCCCCAGCATTTT

v_call: TRBV11-2
j_call: TRBJ1-2
clone_size: once
d_call: .
cdr3_aa: CASSLTPDYGYTF
cdr3_nt: TGTGCCAGCAGCTTAACTCCGGACTATGGCTACACCTTC

v_call: TRBV7-2
j_call: TRBJ2-7
clone_size: .
d_call: .
cdr3_aa: CASSTPAGAYEQYF
cdr3_nt: TGTGCCAGCAGCACTCCCGCAGGTGCCTACGAGCAGTACTTC

v_call: TRBV7-6
j_call: TRBJ2-7
clone_size: once
d_call: TRBD2
cdr3_aa: CASSLDRGSYEQYF
cdr3_nt: TGTGCCAGCAGCTTAGATCGCGGGAGCTACGAGCAGTACTTC

v_call: TRBV7-2
j_call: TRBJ1-4
clone_size: .
d_call: .
cdr3_aa: CASSLGHKNEKLFF
cdr3_nt: TGTGCCAGCAGCTTGGGACACAAGAATGAAAAACTGTTTTTT

v_call: TRBV30
j_call: TRBJ2-2
clone_size: .
d_call: TRBD1
cdr3_aa: CAWSVERTGGWNTGELFF
cdr3_nt: TGTGCCTGGAGTGTAGAGAGGACAGGGGGTTGGAACACCGGGGAGCTGTTTTTT

v_call: TRBV5-4
j_call: TRBJ1-1
clone_size: .
d_call: .
cdr3_aa: CASSAEGIRTEAFF
cdr3_nt: TGTGCCAGCAGCGCTGAGGGGATTAGGACTGAAGCTTTCTTT

v_call: TRBV6-5
j_call: TRBJ2-5
clone_size: .
d_call: .
cdr3_aa: CASSKNLDQETQYF
cdr3_nt: TGTGCCAGCAGTAAAAACCTAGACCAAGAGACCCAGTACTTC

v_call: TRBV2
j_call: TRBJ2-1
clone_size: .
d_call: .
cdr3_aa: CASSDQQPEYNEQFF
cdr3_nt: TGTGCCAGCAGTGACCAACAGCCAGAATACAATGAGCAGTTCTTC

v_call: TRBV18
j_call: TRBJ2-1
clone_size: .
d_call: TRBD2
cdr3_aa: CASSPQGTTYNEQFF
cdr3_nt: TGTGCCAGCTCACCACAAGGGACTACCTACAATGAGCAGTTCTTC

v_call: TRBV7-9
j_call: TRBJ1-3
clone_size: .
d_call: .
cdr3_aa: CASSFYLGRLDSGNTIYF
cdr3_nt: TGTGCCAGCAGCTTTTACCTCGGCAGACTCGACTCTGGAAACACCATATATTTT